The next 3 T cell receptor beta chains were all read from a single sample in a study of identical twins. In TCRdb, the 5' RACE reads were re-called with MiXCR into one record per CDR3 protein. Here the sample spans hundreds of thousands of distinct CDR3 sequences, 15% to 20% being singletons. The same specimen was also included in a second study, on T cells expressing NK-cell markers.

Sample: PBMCs. The receptor set was obtained from a woman younger than 35 in good health.

This clonotype appeared many times. The chain uses TRBV5-8 and TRBJ1-4; D is perhaps TRBD1 (5 bases). V gave up 4 bases and J gave up 3 bases, with 13 bases separating them. The CDR3 is made up of 15 amino acids. The germline gives CDR1 SGHTS, CDR2 YDEGEE. The CDR3 loop reads CASSPGSFANEKLFF. The CDR3 region has the DNA TGTGCCAGCAGCCCAGGGAGTTTCGCTAATGAAAAACTGTTTTTT. Full variable domain (missing parts from reference TRBV5-8 and TRBJ1-4): EAGVTQSPTHLIKTRGQQATLRCSPISGHTSVYWYQQALGLGLQFLLWYDEGEERNRGNFPPRFSGRQFPNYSSELNVNALELEDSALYLCASSPGSFANEKLFFGSGTQLSVL.

V and J are TRBV4-3 and TRBJ2-1; 9 nucleotides match TRBD2. This CDR3 is built from 15 residues. J lost 7 bases, V lost 2 bases, and 6 bases had no gene match. Germline V CDR1 and CDR2: LGHNA, YSLEER. This CDR3 is CASSQWSGRINEQFF. The DNA for the CDR3 is TGCGCCAGCAGCCAATGGAGCGGGAGGATAAATGAGCAGTTCTTC.

The chain combines TRBV4-3 with TRBJ2-7, with 9 positions matching TRBD2. The CDR3 loop spans 15 amino acids. Germline V CDR1 and CDR2: LGHNA, YSLEER. The trim removed 3 bases at V and 1 base at J, leaving 4 bases unmatched. This chain's CDR3 is CASSQLAGASYEQYF. The CDR3 coding sequence is TGCGCCAGCAGCCAGTTAGCGGGAGCTTCCTACGAGCAGTACTTC.